The 30 T cell receptor beta chains below were found in one sample sequenced in a study of blood T cell repertoires in COVID-19. Assay used: immunoSEQ multiplex PCR; TCRdb lists only in-frame clones, some missing. This table has a few hundred thousand clones, approximately 83% appearing once. The sequencing input was peripheral blood. The receptors originated from a person between 65 and 79 years old with COVID-19, enrolled during active disease.

V usage is TRBV11-2 and J usage is TRBJ1-6; no firm D call. Trimming left V 1 base short and J 7 bases short, with 8 bases between. Germline loops: CDR1 SGHAT, CDR2 FQNNGV. This CDR3 spans 14 amino acids. CDR3 sequence reads: CASSLGGFNSPLHF. DNA for the CDR3: TGTGCCAGCAGCTTAGGTGGCTTCAATTCACCCCTCCACTTT.

This clone appeared a few times. The genes are TRBV4-3 and TRBJ1-2; D not resolved. Trimming removed 0 bases at V and 3 bases at J, with 8 bases between. The CDR3 loop spans 14 amino acids. From germline, CDR1 is LGHNA and CDR2 YSLEER. The CDR3 sequence is CASSQDPGDYGYTF. CDR3 in DNA: TGCGCCAGCAGCCAAGATCCCGGTGACTATGGCTACACCTTC.

The chain carries TRBV7-6 and TRBJ2-2; 16 positions agree with TRBD2. The CDR3 consists of 18 residues. The germline gives CDR1 SGHVS, CDR2 FNYEAQ. V lost 5 bases, J lost 3 bases, and 6 bases stayed unmatched. CDR3 in DNA: TGTGCCAGCAGCCCGGGACTAGCGGGAGGGCCCGACACCGGGGAGCTGTTTTTT. Translating gives CASSPGLAGGPDTGELFF. Supplemented by reference TRBV7-6 and TRBJ2-2, the full variable domain reads GAGVSQSPRYKVTKRGQDVALRCDPISGHVSLYWYRQALGQGPEFLTYFNYEAQQDKSGLPNDRFSAERPEGSISTLTIQRTEQRDSAMYRCASSPGLAGGPDTGELFFGEGSRLTVL.

This clone was found once. The chain couples TRBV6-5 to TRBJ1-5; D not certain. Germline V gene sequence: CDR1 MNHEY, CDR2 SVGAGI. The CDR3 length is 15 residues. Trimming removed 0 bases from V and 3 bases from J, with 9 bases in between. The CDR3 DNA follows: TGTGCCAGCAGTTACTCGGGAGGGTTCAATCAGCCCCAGCATTTT. Protein product: CASSYSGGFNQPQHF.

The chain couples TRBV15 to TRBJ2-5, with a possible D match to TRBD2 (6 bases). Trimming took 0 bases from V and 4 from J, leaving 12 bases between them. This CDR3 region has 15 residues. Looked up from germline, CDR1 is LNHNV and CDR2 is YYDKDF (reference sequence). The CDR3 loop is CATSRDWRDGETQYF. DNA of the CDR3: TGTGCCACCAGCAGAGATTGGAGGGACGGAGAGACCCAGTACTTC. Using reference TRBV15 and TRBJ2-5 for the parts outside the CDR3, the full variable domain is DAMVIQNPRYQVTQFGKPVTLSCSQTLNHNVMYWYQQKSSQAPKLLFHYYDKDFNNEADTPDNFQSRRPNTSFCFLDIRSPGLGDTAMYLCATSRDWRDGETQYFGPGTRLLVL.

The J gene is TRBJ2-1, the V gene TRBV30; tentatively, D is TRBD2 (5 bases). The V end lost 0 bases, the J end lost 9 bases, and 9 bases lay between the germline ends. Germline assignment: CDR1 GTSNPN and CDR2 SVGIG (reference sequence). The CDR3 sequence is 12 residues long. The CDR3 loop reads CAWSVRTLEQFF. CDR3 nucleotides: TGTGCCTGGAGTGTACGGACTCTTGAGCAGTTCTTC.

This chain connects TRBV9 to TRBJ2-5, with D perhaps matching TRBD1 (5 bases). Germline CDR1 is SGDLS and CDR2 is YYNGEE. Between the trimmed V and J ends, which lost 4 bases and 5 bases, there was a span of 12 bases. This CDR3 comprises 13 residues. This chain's CDR3 is CASSFSGWETQYF. DNA for the CDR3: TGTGCCAGCAGCTTTTCAGGGTGGGAGACCCAGTACTTC.

The rearrangement uses TRBV6-1 and TRBJ1-6, with 8 bases aligning to TRBD1. Germline V CDR1 and CDR2: MNHNS, SASEGT. This CDR3 has 15 amino acids. V lost 3 bases, J lost 10 bases, and 8 bases stayed unmatched. The CDR3 DNA follows: TGTGCCAGCAGTGACCAGACAGGGGAATACTCACCCCTCCACTTT. Protein sequence: CASSDQTGEYSPLHF.

This chain uses TRBV6-6 with TRBJ1-5; D perhaps matches TRBD1 (6 bases). The CDR3 contains 17 residues. Germline values: CDR1 MNHNY, CDR2 SVGAGI (reference sequence). Trimming removed 5 bases from V and 2 bases from J, with 19 bases in between. The CDR3 nucleotides read TGTGCCAGCAGTCGACGCGCGGGGGCGGGGGGCAATCAGCCCCAGCATTTT. It yields the protein CASSRRAGAGGNQPQHF.

This chain links TRBV19 with TRBJ1-2; possible D gene TRBD1, 6 bases. Germline CDR1 and CDR2: LNHDA and SQIVND (reference sequence). With 3 bases removed from V and 4 bases from J, the gap between germline ends came to 12 bases. CDR3 size: 14 residues. The CDR3 coding sequence is TGTGCCAGTAGTATTCGGGGGGCAGGCTATGGCTACACCTTC. Its translation: CASSIRGAGYGYTF.

This chain links TRBV7-2 with TRBJ2-1; no reliable D call. The CDR3 sequence is 14 residues long. Trimming cost V 5 bases and J 8 bases, with 16 bases left between them. Germline V gives CDR1 SGHTA, CDR2 FQGNSA. The CDR3 sequence is CASSPVAGKDEQFF. CDR3 sequence (DNA): TGTGCCAGCAGCCCTGTTGCAGGTAAAGATGAGCAGTTCTTC. The variable domain in full, completed from reference TRBV7-2 and TRBJ2-1, reads GAGVSQSPSNKVTEKGKDVELRCDPISGHTALYWYRQSLGQGLEFLIYFQGNSAPDKSGLPSDRFSAERTGGSVSTLTIQRTQQEDSAVYLCASSPVAGKDEQFFGPGTRLTVL.

This clone has only one observation. The chain is built from TRBV28 and TRBJ1-2, with D uncertain. The CDR3 covers 15 residues. Germline CDR1 and CDR2: MDHEN and SYDVKM. Trimming shortened V by 1 base and J by 6 bases, and 15 bases separated the two germline ends. The CDR3: CASSLLVTLSHGYTF. Written as DNA, the CDR3 is TGTGCCAGCAGTTTATTAGTGACACTTAGTCATGGCTACACCTTC.

The rearrangement links TRBV6-5 to TRBJ1-1; the match to TRBD1 covers 9 bases. The junction had 9 bases not matched to a gene; V was cut back by 5 bases and J by 11 bases. From germline, CDR1 is MNHEY and CDR2 SVGAGI. The CDR3 covers 13 residues. The DNA of the CDR3 is TGTGCCAGCAGTCTACTCTGGACAGGGGAGGCTTTCTTT. Amino acids: CASSLLWTGEAFF.

This chain uses TRBV2 with TRBJ1-2; TRBD1 agrees at 10 bases. The CDR3 covers 15 residues. Germline CDR1 reads SNHLY; CDR2 reads FYNNEI. Trimming at V came to 8 bases and at J to 0 bases, leaving 6 bases not matched to a gene. CDR3 DNA: TGTGCCAGCTTTGGACAGGGGGGAACTAACTATGGCTACACCTTC. It codes for CASFGQGGTNYGYTF.

The DNA for the CDR3 is TGTGCCAGCAGCCCCCCAGGGACTAACTATGGCTACACCTTC. Protein product: CASSPPGTNYGYTF. V and J are TRBV7-2 and TRBJ1-2; tentatively, D is TRBD1 (5 bases). V was shortened by 5 bases and J by 0 bases, with 10 bases between the two germline ends. CDR1 is SGHTA, CDR2 FQGNSA, per germline. This CDR3 spans 14 amino acids.

The chain employs TRBV7-9 and TRBJ2-1; D is possibly TRBD1 (6 bases). The V end lost 3 bases, the J end lost 4 bases, and 13 bases lay between the germline ends. The CDR3 has 15 amino acids. CDR1 is SEHNR and CDR2 is FQNEAQ in the germline V gene (reference sequence). CDR3 DNA sequence: TGTGCCAGCAGCTTCGGACAGACGAGTTACAATGAGCAGTTCTTC. It yields the protein CASSFGQTSYNEQFF.

V and J are TRBV30 and TRBJ1-5; maybe TRBD1 (6 bases). This CDR3 comprises 15 residues. The V end was cut by 3 bases, the J end by 6 bases, with 18 bases between. Germline lookup yields CDR1 GTSNPN and CDR2 SVGIG (reference sequence). The CDR3 coding sequence is TGTGCCTGGAGCCGTGTCCTAGGGGGGGGTCAGCCCCAGCATTTT. Translated: CAWSRVLGGGQPQHF.

This chain links TRBV9 with TRBJ2-1; 8 nucleotides agree with TRBD2. This CDR3 is 16 amino acids long. The V gene end was trimmed by 0 bases and the J gene end by 2 bases; junction bases not matched to a gene: 4. The V gene's germline CDR1 is SGDLS and CDR2 YYNGEE. The CDR3 protein is CASSVAGGGPYNEQFF. CDR3 nucleotide sequence: TGTGCCAGCAGCGTAGCTGGCGGGGGGCCCTACAATGAGCAGTTCTTC.

The chain uses TRBV3-1 (or the pseudogene TRBV3-2) and TRBJ1-1, with 8 nucleotides matching TRBD1. The CDR3 sequence is 16 residues long. From germline, CDR1 is LGHDT and CDR2 YNNKEL (reference sequence). Trimming cost V 0 bases and J 6 bases; bases outside gene matches: 9. The CDR3 DNA sequence: TGTGCCAGCAGCCAAGAGTTGGGCAGGGGGCTTGCTGAAGCTTTCTTT. Translation gives CASSQELGRGLAEAFF.

The V and J genes are TRBV11-2 and TRBJ2-3, with D unclear. Germline loops: CDR1 SGHAT, CDR2 FQNNGV. There are 15 residues in the CDR3. The V and J ends lost 2 bases and 2 bases respectively, with 11 bases between them. The CDR3 DNA follows: TGTGCCAGCAGCTTATCCCAGACAATCACAGATACGCAGTATTTT. Its translation is CASSLSQTITDTQYF.

The chain carries TRBV7-2 and TRBJ1-1; a weak D match, TRBD1 (5 bases). This CDR3 contains 15 residues. In germline, CDR1 is SGHTA, CDR2 FQGNSA. The V end was cut by 2 bases, the J end by 4 bases, with 14 bases between. The CDR3 bases are TGTGCCAGCAGCTTACCCCCCCCAGGGTCCACTGAAGCTTTCTTT. Translating it yields CASSLPPPGSTEAFF.

V and J are TRBV5-6 and TRBJ2-3; tentatively, D is TRBD2 (5 bases). Germline values: CDR1 SGHDT, CDR2 YYEEEE. V was pared by 1 base and J by 0 bases, with 18 bases between. The CDR3 has 18 residues. The CDR3 nucleotides read TGTGCCAGCAGCTTGACTTTGGTGAGCGGCCCTAGCACAGATACGCAGTATTTT. Translation gives CASSLTLVSGPSTDTQYF.

The genes are TRBV9 and TRBJ2-3; 7 bases are a match to TRBD2. The CDR3 extends over 18 amino acids. The V gene's germline CDR1 is SGDLS and CDR2 YYNGEE. Losses at the gene ends were 0 bases for V and 2 bases for J; bases not matched to a gene: 12. The CDR3 DNA reads TGTGCCAGCAGCGTAGGCGTAGCCCCAGCGGGGTACACAGATACGCAGTATTTT. Its translation is CASSVGVAPAGYTDTQYF.

This chain links TRBV6-1 with TRBJ1-6, with D tentatively TRBD1 (5 bases). Germline-derived CDR1 and CDR2 are MNHNS and SASEGT. The CDR3 sequence is 14 residues long. V was trimmed by 6 bases and J by 8 bases, leaving 14 bases between them. The CDR3 loop is CASSSGPGDSPLHF. DNA for the CDR3: TGTGCCAGCAGCTCCGGACCGGGGGATTCACCCCTCCACTTT.

The V and J genes are TRBV20-1 and TRBJ2-2; D could derive from TRBD1 or TRBD2 (5 bases each). Germline CDR1 DFQATT, CDR2 SNEGSKA (reference sequence). V lost 3 bases to trimming and J lost 4 bases, with 12 bases between them. The CDR3 length is 14 residues. The CDR3 loop reads CSASEGRGTGELFF. The CDR3 DNA sequence: TGCAGTGCTAGTGAGGGGCGCGGCACCGGGGAGCTGTTTTTT.

This chain joins TRBV7-2 and TRBJ1-2; D perhaps matches TRBD1 (5 bases). The CDR3 runs to 14 residues. Trimming took 0 bases from V and 4 from J, leaving 9 bases between them. Germline CDR1 reads SGHTA; CDR2 reads FQGNSA. The CDR3, as DNA: TGTGCCAGCAGCTTAGCTAACGGGGGCTATGGCTACACCTTC. This codes for CASSLANGGYGYTF.

The genes are TRBV18 and TRBJ1-2; a possible D gene is TRBD1 (5 bases). This CDR3 contains 15 residues. Trimming removed 2 bases from V and 6 bases from J, with 16 bases in between. The germline V gene encodes CDR1 KGHSH and CDR2 LQKENI. The CDR3 DNA sequence: TGTGCCAGCTCACCATCAAAAGGGGTTGTACATGGCTACACCTTC. Translated: CASSPSKGVVHGYTF. The full variable domain, rest sourced from reference TRBV18 and TRBJ1-2, is NAGVMQNPRHLVRRRGQEARLRCSPMKGHSHVYWYRQLPEEGLKFMVYLQKENIIDESGMPKERFSAEFPKEGPSILRIQQVVRGDSAAYFCASSPSKGVVHGYTFGSGTRLTVV.

The chain recombines TRBV7-9 with TRBJ2-1; weak D call: TRBD2 (5 bases). The CDR3 runs to 10 residues. Germline CDR1 is SEHNR and CDR2 is FQNEAQ (reference sequence). The V and J ends lost 5 bases and 12 bases respectively, with 8 bases between them. Written as DNA, the CDR3 is TGTGCCAGCAGCCCGGGGTCGCAGTTCTTC. Amino acids: CASSPGSQFF.

The chain is built from TRBV14 and TRBJ2-2, with a weak D call TRBD1 (6 bases). The CDR3 sequence is 14 residues long. Trimming pared 3 bases from V and 6 bases from J, leaving 11 bases between. Germline V CDR1 and CDR2: SGHDN, FVKESK. The CDR3 sequence: CASSQIRGSGELFF. DNA for the CDR3: TGTGCCAGCAGCCAGATCAGGGGATCCGGGGAGCTGTTTTTT.

The chain carries TRBV5-4 and TRBJ2-3; no clear D gene. This CDR3 region has 15 residues. V was shortened by 5 bases and J by 0 bases, with 13 bases between the two germline ends. Germline-derived CDR1 and CDR2 are SGHNT and YYREEE (reference sequence). CDR3 nucleotide sequence: TGTGCCAGCAGTTGGTCCCCGACTAGCACAGATACGCAGTATTTT. It translates to CASSWSPTSTDTQYF.